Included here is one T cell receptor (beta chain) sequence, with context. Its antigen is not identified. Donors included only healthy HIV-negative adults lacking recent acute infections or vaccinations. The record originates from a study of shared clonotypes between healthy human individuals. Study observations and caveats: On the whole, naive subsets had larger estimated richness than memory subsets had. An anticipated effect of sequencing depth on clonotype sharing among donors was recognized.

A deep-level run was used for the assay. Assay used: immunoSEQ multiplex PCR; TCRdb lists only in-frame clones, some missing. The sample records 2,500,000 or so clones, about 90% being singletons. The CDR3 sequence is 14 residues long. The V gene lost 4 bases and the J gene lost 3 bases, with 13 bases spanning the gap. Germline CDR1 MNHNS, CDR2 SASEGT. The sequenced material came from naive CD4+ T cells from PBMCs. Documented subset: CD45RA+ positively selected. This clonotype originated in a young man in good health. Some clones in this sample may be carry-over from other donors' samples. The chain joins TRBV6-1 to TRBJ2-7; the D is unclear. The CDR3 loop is CASSGEQWGYEQYF. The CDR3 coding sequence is TGTGCCAGCAGTGGAGAGCAGTGGGGCTACGAGCAGTACTTC.